This TCR beta chain emerged from a study of T cell changes during pregnancy in multiple sclerosis. Here immunoSEQ multiplex PCR was the method, and the copy in TCRdb shows in-frame clones only, minus some. The profile shows roughly 80,000 clones, about 91% of them singletons. Per germline, CDR1 SGDLS and CDR2 YYNGEE. Losses at the gene ends were 4 bases for V and 0 bases for J; bases not matched to a gene: 17. There are 21 residues in the CDR3. This TCR derives from a female donor with multiple sclerosis, enrolled in a pregnancy study. Here the sequenced sample was peripheral blood, taken before pregnancy. The V call is TRBV9, the J call TRBJ1-3; 12 bases map to TRBD1. The chain's CDR3 is CASSNQIRDRGQRGSGNTIYF. The CDR3 DNA reads TGTGCCAGCAGCAACCAAATACGGGACAGGGGGCAAAGGGGCTCTGGAAACACCATATATTTT.